Below, one T cell receptor beta chain is given with its context. Its antigen is unidentified. At one end, the junction sequence differs from germline, possibly due to a read error. This specimen belongs to a study of identical twins. General study findings and limits: Cross-sectional statistics, not tracking of the same donors, supported the conclusions. Monozygotic twin pairs showed more out-of-frame TCR alpha sharing than models estimated.

CDR3 length equals 15 residues. CDR1 SGHTA and CDR2 FQGNSA come from the germline V gene. TCRdb re-called the 5' RACE reads through MiXCR, storing one row per CDR3 protein. The sample contains 200,000 to 250,000 distinct CDR3 sequences, around 8% of which appear only once. The sample also formed part of further work on yellow fever vaccine responses in identical twins.

This clonotype was obtained from a woman aged 18-29 years in good health. Sequencing used memory (CD45RO+) T cells sorted from blood. The rearrangement links TRBV7-2 to TRBJ2-1; a possible D gene is TRBD1 (5 bases). CDR3 nucleotide sequence: TGTTCCAGCAGCCCCCCAAGGGGTTCCTACAATGAGCAGTTCTTC. Its translation: CSSSPPRGSYNEQFF.